Sequencing of this TCR beta chain was carried out in a study of response to subunit inactivated influenza vaccine. Germline-derived CDR1 and CDR2 are SGHNT and YYREEE (reference sequence). V lost 1 base, J lost 3 bases, and 3 bases stayed unmatched. The CDR3 loop spans 16 amino acids. TCRdb re-analysed the RT-PCR reads in MiXCR, keeping a single row per CDR3 protein. Of some 480,000 distinct CDR3 sequences listed, roughly 11% are singletons. This clonotype showed up many times. Its specificity is not known. Study-level results: A suggestion made by the authors is that each seasonal influenza vaccination recruits few new T cells.

The clonotype was recovered from a man between 45 and 60 years old who received an inactivated influenza vaccine. J is TRBJ2-1 and V is TRBV5-4; 11 bases agree with TRBD2. The input for sequencing was PBMCs from blood, taken 40 to 50 days after vaccination. The CDR3 DNA follows: TGTGCCAGCAGCTTGTTGCTAGCGGGGGGCTACAATGAGCAGTTCTTC. Translation: CASSLLLAGGYNEQFF.